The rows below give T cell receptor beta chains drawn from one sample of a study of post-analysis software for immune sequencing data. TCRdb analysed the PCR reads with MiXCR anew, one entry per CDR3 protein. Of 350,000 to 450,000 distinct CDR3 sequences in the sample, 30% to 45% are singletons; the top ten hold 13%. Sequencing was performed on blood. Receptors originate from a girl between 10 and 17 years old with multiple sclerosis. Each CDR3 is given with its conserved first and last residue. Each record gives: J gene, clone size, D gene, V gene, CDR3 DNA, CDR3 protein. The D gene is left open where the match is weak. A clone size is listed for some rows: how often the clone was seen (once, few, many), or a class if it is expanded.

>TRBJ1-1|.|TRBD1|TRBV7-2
TGTGCCAGCAGCTTTCGACAGGGTAGGGCCACTGAAGCTTTCTTT
CASSFRQGRATEAFF
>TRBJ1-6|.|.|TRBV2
TGTGCCAGCAGTGAAGCTAGGCAGGGGAGTTCACCCCTCCACTTT
CASSEARQGSSPLHF
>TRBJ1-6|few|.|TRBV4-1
TGCGCCAGCAGAAACCCAAAGAGCTCCTATAATTCACCCCTCCACTTT
CASRNPKSSYNSPLHF
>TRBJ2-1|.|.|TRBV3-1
TGTGCCAGCAGTCGTCTAGCGGAGCAGTTCTTC
CASSRLAEQFF
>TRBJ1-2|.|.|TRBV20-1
TGCAGTGCTCCCGGACAGCATCGGGGTGGCTACACCTTC
CSAPGQHRGGYTF
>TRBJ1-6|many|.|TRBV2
TGTGCCAGCAGTACAAACTCCTATAATTCACCCCTCCACTTT
CASSTNSYNSPLHF
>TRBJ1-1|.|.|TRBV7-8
TGTGCCAGCAGCTACCGGTATAACACTGAAGCTTTCTTT
CASSYRYNTEAFF
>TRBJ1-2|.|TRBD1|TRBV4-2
TGTGCCAGCAGCCGTACAGGGGACGGGGGCTACACCTTC
CASSRTGDGGYTF
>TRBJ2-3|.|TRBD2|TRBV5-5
TGTGCCAGCGGCCGACCTAGCGGGTACACAGATACGCAGTATTTT
CASGRPSGYTDTQYF
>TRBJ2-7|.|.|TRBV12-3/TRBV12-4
TGTGCCAGCAGTCCTCTTTTGGGGTACAGCTCCTACGAGCAGTACTTC
CASSPLLGYSSYEQYF
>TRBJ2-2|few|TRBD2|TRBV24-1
TGTGCCACCAGTGATTTGTACCCTAGCGGGGATCCGAACACCGGGGAGCTGTTTTTT
CATSDLYPSGDPNTGELFF
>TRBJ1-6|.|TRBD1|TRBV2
TGTGCCAGCAGTGGCCTCGGGACAGATAATTCACCCCTCCACTTT
CASSGLGTDNSPLHF
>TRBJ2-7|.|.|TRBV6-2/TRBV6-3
TGTGCCAGCACGAATATAGGGACGGGCGAGCAGTACTTC
CASTNIGTGEQYF
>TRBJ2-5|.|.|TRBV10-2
TGCGCCGGCAGTGCTCAAGAGACCCAGTACTTC
CAGSAQETQYF